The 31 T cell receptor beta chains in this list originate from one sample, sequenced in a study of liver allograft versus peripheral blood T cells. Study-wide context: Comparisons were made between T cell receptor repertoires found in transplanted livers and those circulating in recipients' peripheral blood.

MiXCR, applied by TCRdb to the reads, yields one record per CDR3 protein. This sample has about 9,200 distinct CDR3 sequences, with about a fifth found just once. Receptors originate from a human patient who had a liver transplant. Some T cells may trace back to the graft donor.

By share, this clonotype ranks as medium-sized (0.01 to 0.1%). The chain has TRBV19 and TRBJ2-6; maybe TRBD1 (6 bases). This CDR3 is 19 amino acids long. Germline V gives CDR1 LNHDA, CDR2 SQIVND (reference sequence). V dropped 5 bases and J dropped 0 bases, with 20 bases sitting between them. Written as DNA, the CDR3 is TGTGCCAGTAGTGTGACATTACAGGGCTTCAGCTCTGGGGCCAACGTCCTGACTTTC. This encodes CASSVTLQGFSSGANVLTF.

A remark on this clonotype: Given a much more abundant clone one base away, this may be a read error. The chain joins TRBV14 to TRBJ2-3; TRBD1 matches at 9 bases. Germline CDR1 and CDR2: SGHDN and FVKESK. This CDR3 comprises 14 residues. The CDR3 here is CARSRRTGADTQYF. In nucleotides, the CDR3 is TGTGCCAGAAGCCGACGGACAGGGGCGGATACGCAGTATTTT.

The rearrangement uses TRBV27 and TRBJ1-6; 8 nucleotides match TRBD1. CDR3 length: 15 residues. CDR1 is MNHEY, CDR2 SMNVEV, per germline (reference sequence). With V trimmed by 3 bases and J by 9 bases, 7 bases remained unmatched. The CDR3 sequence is CASSFLTGAGSPLHF. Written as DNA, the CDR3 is TGTGCCAGCAGTTTTTTGACAGGGGCTGGTTCACCCCTCCACTTT.

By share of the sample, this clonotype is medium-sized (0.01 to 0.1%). CDR3 loop: CASSPSVRGAQYF. The DNA of the CDR3 is TGTGCCAGTAGTCCCTCAGTAAGGGGGGCCCAGTACTTC. This sequence joins TRBV19 and TRBJ2-5; TRBD1 or TRBD2 may be the D gene (6 bases each). The CDR3 runs to 13 residues. Germline V gene lookup returns CDR1 LNHDA and CDR2 SQIVND (reference sequence). V was clipped by 5 bases and J by 9 bases, with 16 bases between them.

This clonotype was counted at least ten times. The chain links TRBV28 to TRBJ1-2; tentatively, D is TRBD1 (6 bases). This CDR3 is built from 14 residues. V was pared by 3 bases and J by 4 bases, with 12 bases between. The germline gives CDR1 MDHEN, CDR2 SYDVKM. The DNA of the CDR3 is TGTGCCAGCAGTTTCGCCGGGACATCCTATGGCTACACCTTC. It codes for CASSFAGTSYGYTF.

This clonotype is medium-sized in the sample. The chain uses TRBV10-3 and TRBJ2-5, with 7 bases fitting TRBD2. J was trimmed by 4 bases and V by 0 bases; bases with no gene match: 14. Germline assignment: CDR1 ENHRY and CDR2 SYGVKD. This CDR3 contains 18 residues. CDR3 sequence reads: CAISESKVAGTFPETQYF. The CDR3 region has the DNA TGTGCCATCAGTGAGTCGAAGGTAGCGGGCACGTTCCCAGAGACCCAGTACTTC.

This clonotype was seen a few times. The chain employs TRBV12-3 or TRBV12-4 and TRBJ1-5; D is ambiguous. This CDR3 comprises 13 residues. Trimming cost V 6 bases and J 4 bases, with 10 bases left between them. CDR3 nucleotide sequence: TGTGCCAGCAGGGCCAATTTTAATCAGCCCCAGCATTTT. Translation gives CASRANFNQPQHF.

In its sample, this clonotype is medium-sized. The CDR3, as DNA: TGTGCCAGCAGCCAAGCGGGGCAAGAGACCCAGTACTTC. This gives the protein CASSQAGQETQYF. The gene calls are TRBV14 and TRBJ2-5, with D perhaps matching TRBD2 (5 bases). The CDR3 has 13 residues. Trimming took off 1 base at V and 2 bases at J, with 5 bases between the two ends. Germline CDR1 and CDR2: SGHDN and FVKESK.

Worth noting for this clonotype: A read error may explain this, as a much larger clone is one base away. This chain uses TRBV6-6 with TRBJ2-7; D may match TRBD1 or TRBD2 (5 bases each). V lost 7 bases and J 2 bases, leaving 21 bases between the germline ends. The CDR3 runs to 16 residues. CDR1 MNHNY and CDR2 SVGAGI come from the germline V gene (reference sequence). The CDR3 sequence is CASKLRDGDIPYEQYF. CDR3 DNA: TGTGCCAGCAAACTACGGGACGGGGATATACCCTACGAGCAGTACTTC.

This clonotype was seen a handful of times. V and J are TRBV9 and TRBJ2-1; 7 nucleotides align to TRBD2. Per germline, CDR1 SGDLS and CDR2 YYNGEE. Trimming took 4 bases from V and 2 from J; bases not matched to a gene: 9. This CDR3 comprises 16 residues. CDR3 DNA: TGTGCCAGCAGCCTATTGGGGGGGGGGACCTACAATGAGCAGTTCTTC. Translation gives CASSLLGGGTYNEQFF. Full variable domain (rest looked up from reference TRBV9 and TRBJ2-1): DSGVTQTPKHLITATGQRVTLRCSPRSGDLSVYWYQQSLDQGLQFLIQYYNGEERAKGNILERFSAQQFPDLHSELNLSSLELGDSALYFCASSLLGGGTYNEQFFGPGTRLTVL.

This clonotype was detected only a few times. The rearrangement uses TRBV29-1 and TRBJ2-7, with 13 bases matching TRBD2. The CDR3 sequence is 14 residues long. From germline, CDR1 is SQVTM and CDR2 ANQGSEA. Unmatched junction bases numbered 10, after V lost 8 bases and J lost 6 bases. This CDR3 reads CSSRTSGSSSEQYF. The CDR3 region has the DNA TGCAGCTCCAGGACTAGCGGGAGTTCGTCCGAGCAGTACTTC.

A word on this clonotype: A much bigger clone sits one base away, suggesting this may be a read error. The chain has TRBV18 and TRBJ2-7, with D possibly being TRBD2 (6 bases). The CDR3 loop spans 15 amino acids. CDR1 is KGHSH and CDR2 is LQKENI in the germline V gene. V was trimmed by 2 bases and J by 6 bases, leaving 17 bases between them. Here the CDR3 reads CASSPIRDRRGEQYF. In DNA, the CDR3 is TGTGCCAGCTCACCAATTCGGGACCGGAGGGGCGAGCAGTACTTC.

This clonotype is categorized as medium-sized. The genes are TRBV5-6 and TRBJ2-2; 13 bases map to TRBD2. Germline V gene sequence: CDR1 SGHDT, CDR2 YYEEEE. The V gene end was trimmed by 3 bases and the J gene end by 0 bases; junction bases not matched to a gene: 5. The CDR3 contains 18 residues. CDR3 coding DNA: TGTGCCAGCAGCTCGGGACTAGCGGGGACCGCGAACACCGGGGAGCTGTTTTTT. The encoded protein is CASSSGLAGTANTGELFF.

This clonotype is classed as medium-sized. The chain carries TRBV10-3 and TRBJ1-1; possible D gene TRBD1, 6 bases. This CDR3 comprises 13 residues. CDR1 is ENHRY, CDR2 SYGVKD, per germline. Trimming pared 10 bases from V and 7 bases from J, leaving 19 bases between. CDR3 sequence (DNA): TGTGCCACGACACAGGGAGGGGGATTTGAAGCTTTCTTT. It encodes CATTQGGGFEAFF.

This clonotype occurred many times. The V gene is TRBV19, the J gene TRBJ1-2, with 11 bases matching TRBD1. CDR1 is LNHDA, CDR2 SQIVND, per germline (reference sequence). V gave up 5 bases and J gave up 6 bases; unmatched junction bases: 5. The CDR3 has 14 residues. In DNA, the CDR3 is TGTGCCAGTAGTTCTGGACAGGGGGCCCATGGCTACACCTTC. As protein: CASSSGQGAHGYTF. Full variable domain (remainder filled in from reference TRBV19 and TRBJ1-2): DGGITQSPKYLFRKEGQNVTLSCEQNLNHDAMYWYRQDPGQGLRLIYYSQIVNDFQKGDIAEGYSVSREKKESFPLTVTSAQKNPTAFYLCASSSGQGAHGYTFGSGTRLTVV.

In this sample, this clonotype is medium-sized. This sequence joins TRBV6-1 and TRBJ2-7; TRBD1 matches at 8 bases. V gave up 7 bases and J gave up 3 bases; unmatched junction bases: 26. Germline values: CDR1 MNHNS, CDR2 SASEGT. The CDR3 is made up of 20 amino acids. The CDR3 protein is CASTRTPAGQVLIRGYEQYF. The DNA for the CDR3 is TGTGCCAGCACCAGAACTCCGGCGGGACAGGTGCTTATTCGCGGCTACGAGCAGTACTTC.

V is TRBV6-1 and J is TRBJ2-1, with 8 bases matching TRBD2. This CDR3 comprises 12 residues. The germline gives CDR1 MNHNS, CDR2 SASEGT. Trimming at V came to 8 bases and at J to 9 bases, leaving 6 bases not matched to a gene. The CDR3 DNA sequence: TGTGCCAGCTCGGGAGGGACCCTTGAGCAGTTCTTC. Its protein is CASSGGTLEQFF.

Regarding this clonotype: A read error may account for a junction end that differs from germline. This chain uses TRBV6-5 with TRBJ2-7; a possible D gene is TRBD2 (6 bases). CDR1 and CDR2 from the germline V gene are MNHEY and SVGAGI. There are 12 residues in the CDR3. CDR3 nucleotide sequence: TGTGCCAGCAGTTACTCGGGAGGAGCAAAGAGCTTC. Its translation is CASSYSGGAKSF.

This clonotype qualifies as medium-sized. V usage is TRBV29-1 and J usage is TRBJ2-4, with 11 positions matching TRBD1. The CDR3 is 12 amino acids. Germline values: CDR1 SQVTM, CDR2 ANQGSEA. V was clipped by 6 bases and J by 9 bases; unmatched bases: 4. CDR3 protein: CSVGQGAGIQYF. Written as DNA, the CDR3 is TGCAGCGTCGGACAGGGGGCCGGCATTCAGTACTTC.

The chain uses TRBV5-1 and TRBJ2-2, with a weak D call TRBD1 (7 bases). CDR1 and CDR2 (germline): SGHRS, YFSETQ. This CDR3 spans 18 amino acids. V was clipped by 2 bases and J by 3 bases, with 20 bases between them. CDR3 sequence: CASSFIKLAQGDTGELFF. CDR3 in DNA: TGCGCCAGCAGCTTCATAAAACTAGCTCAGGGGGACACCGGGGAGCTGTTTTTT.

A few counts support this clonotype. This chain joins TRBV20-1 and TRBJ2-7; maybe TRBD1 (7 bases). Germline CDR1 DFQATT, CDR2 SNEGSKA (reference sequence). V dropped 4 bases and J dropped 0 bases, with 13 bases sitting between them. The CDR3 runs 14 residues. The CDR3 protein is CSAIGGGFSYEQYF. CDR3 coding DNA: TGCAGTGCTATTGGAGGGGGCTTCTCCTACGAGCAGTACTTC.

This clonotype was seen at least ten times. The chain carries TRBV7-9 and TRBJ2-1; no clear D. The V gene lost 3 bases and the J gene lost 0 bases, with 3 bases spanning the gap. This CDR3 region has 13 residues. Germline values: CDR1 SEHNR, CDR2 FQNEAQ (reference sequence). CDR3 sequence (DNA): TGTGCCAGCAGCTTTAGCTCCTACAATGAGCAGTTCTTC. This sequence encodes CASSFSSYNEQFF.

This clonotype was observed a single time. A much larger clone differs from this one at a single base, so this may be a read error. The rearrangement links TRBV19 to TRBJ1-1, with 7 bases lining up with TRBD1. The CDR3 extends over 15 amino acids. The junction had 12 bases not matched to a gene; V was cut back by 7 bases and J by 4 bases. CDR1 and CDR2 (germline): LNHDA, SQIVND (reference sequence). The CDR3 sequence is CASTGQAVGVTEAFF. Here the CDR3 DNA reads TGTGCCAGTACCGGACAGGCGGTCGGCGTCACTGAAGCTTTCTTT.

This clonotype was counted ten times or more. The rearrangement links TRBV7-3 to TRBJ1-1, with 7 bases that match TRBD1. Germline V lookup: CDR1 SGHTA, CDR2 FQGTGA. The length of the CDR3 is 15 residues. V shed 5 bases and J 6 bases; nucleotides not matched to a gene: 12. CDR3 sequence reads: CASSPTGTESAEAFF. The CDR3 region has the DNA TGTGCCAGCAGCCCAACAGGGACAGAGAGCGCTGAAGCTTTCTTT.

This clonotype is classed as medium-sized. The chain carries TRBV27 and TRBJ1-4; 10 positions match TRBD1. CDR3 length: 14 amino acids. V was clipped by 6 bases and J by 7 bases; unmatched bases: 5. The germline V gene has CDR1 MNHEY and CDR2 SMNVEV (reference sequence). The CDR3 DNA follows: TGTGCCAGCAGCCCAAGGACAGGGGGTGAAAAACTGTTTTTT. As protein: CASSPRTGGEKLFF.

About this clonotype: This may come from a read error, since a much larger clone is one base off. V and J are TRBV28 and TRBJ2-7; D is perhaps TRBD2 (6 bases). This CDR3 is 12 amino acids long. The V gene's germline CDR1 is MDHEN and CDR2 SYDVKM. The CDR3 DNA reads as TGTGCCAGCAGCCCAGCGGGCTACGAGCGGTACTTC. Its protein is CASSPAGYERYF. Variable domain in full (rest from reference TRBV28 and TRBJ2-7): DVKVTQSSRYLVKRTGEKVFLECVQDMDHENMFWYRQDPGLGLRLIYFSYDVKMKEKGDIPEGYSVSREKKERFSLILESASTNQTSMYLCASSPAGYERYFGPGTRLTVT.

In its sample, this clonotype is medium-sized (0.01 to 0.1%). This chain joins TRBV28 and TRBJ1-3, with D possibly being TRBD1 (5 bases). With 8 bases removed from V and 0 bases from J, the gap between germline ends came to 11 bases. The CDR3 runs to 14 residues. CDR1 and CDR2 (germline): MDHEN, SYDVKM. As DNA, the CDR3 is TGTGCCAGCCGACCCGACAGCTCTGGAAACACCATATATTTT. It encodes CASRPDSSGNTIYF.

The CDR3 region is CSARDFAGDRTNYGYTF. CDR3 sequence (DNA): TGCAGTGCTAGAGATTTTGCGGGAGACAGGACTAACTATGGCTACACCTTC. This chain uses TRBV20-1 with TRBJ1-2; TRBD1 is a possible D gene (6 bases). This CDR3 has 17 residues. CDR1 DFQATT and CDR2 SNEGSKA come from the germline V gene (reference sequence). V was cut by 0 bases and J by 0 bases, with 17 bases left in between.

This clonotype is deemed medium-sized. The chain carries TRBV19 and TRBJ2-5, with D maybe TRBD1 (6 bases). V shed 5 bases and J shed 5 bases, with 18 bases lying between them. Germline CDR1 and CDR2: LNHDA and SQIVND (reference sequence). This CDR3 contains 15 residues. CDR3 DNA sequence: TGTGCCAGTAGTCAATTCGAGGGGGTCGGTGAGACCCAGTACTTC. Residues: CASSQFEGVGETQYF.

CDR3 sequence: CASSLEGHEQYF. The CDR3 DNA reads as TGTGCCAGCTCACTAGAAGGTCACGAGCAGTACTTC. This chain links TRBV18 with TRBJ2-7; no definite D call. Germline loops: CDR1 KGHSH, CDR2 LQKENI. The V end lost 4 bases, the J end lost 5 bases, and 9 bases lay between the germline ends. There are 12 residues in the CDR3.

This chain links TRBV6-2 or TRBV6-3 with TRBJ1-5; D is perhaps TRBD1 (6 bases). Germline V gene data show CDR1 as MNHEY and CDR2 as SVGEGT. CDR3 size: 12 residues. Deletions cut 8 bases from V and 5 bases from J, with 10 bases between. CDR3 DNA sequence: TGTGCCAGCCAGGGGCAGGATCAGCCCCAGCATTTT. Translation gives CASQGQDQPQHF.